These 29 T cell receptor beta chains originate from one sample sequenced in a study of blood T cell repertoires in COVID-19. The protocol was immunoSEQ multiplex PCR, while the TCRdb copy is restricted to in-frame clones and leaves out a portion. Counted here are 90,000 to 140,000 clones, roughly 76% occurring once; the ten biggest clones make up 8.5% to 9.5%. Sequenced material: peripheral blood. Every receptor here comes from a woman between 65 and 79 years old with acute or convalescent COVID-19.

The chain carries TRBV27 and TRBJ1-2, with D possibly matching TRBD1 (5 bases). Trimming took off 6 bases at V and 4 bases at J, with 15 bases between the two ends. This CDR3 has 14 amino acids. Germline CDR1 reads MNHEY; CDR2 reads SMNVEV (reference sequence). CDR3 nucleotide sequence: TGTGCCAGCAGCACGATTGACAGTTTCTATGGCTACACCTTC. Protein: CASSTIDSFYGYTF.

The chain is built from TRBV30 and TRBJ2-3, with 12 bases fitting TRBD2. Germline assignment: CDR1 GTSNPN and CDR2 SVGIG (reference sequence). Trimming removed 5 bases from V and 6 bases from J; junction bases left unmatched: 6. This CDR3 is built from 14 residues. CDR3 residues: CAWATSGSGDTQYF. The DNA for the CDR3 is TGTGCCTGGGCGACTAGCGGGAGTGGTGATACGCAGTATTTT.

The rearrangement uses TRBV30 and TRBJ2-7; maybe TRBD1 (6 bases). The CDR3 has 16 amino acids. V was shortened by 3 bases and J by 0 bases, with 18 bases between the two germline ends. The germline V gene has CDR1 GTSNPN and CDR2 SVGIG (reference sequence). CDR3 loop: CAWRPSLGASSYEQYF. CDR3 DNA sequence: TGTGCCTGGAGACCTTCGTTGGGGGCTTCCTCCTACGAGCAGTACTTC.

The chain employs TRBV5-4 and TRBJ1-2; D call uncertain. The CDR3 runs 16 residues. V gave up 0 bases and J gave up 3 bases, with 15 bases separating them. Germline CDR1 and CDR2: SGHNT and YYREEE (reference sequence). Here the CDR3 reads CASSLGSRVSDYGYTF. CDR3 DNA sequence: TGTGCCAGCAGCTTGGGGTCTAGGGTTAGCGACTATGGCTACACCTTC.

J is TRBJ1-3 and V is TRBV19; 7 bases are a match to TRBD1. The ends lost 5 bases at V and 2 bases at J; junction bases unmatched: 6. CDR3 length: 15 amino acids. Germline V gene sequence: CDR1 LNHDA, CDR2 SQIVND (reference sequence). The CDR3 sequence is CASSPDQGAGNTIYF. CDR3 DNA sequence: TGTGCCAGTAGTCCCGACCAGGGGGCTGGAAACACCATATATTTT.

V and J are TRBV9 and TRBJ1-2; no clear D. Between the trimmed V and J ends, which lost 0 bases and 1 base, there was a span of 4 bases. Germline CDR1 SGDLS, CDR2 YYNGEE. The length of the CDR3 is 13 residues. The CDR3 DNA sequence: TGTGCCAGCAGCGTAGTCCATAACTATGGCTACACCTTC. Amino acids: CASSVVHNYGYTF.

V usage is TRBV2 and J usage is TRBJ2-3, with D perhaps matching TRBD1 (5 bases). Per the germline V gene, CDR1 is SNHLY and CDR2 is FYNNEI. Trimming took off 4 bases at V and 0 bases at J, with 20 bases between the two ends. The CDR3 runs to 18 residues. The CDR3 coding sequence is TGTGCCAGCAGTGGATCTAGGGGCAACTTACTTAGCACAGATACGCAGTATTTT. Its translation is CASSGSRGNLLSTDTQYF.

The CDR3, as DNA: TGTGCCAGCAGCTTAGAAGGAGGGGACTATGGCTACACCTTC. Translation gives CASSLEGGDYGYTF. V gene TRBV11-2 combines with J gene TRBJ1-2, with D maybe TRBD1 (5 bases). The germline V gene has CDR1 SGHAT and CDR2 FQNNGV. The CDR3 is 14 amino acids. With 0 bases removed from V and 3 bases from J, the gap between germline ends came to 8 bases.

The V call is TRBV6-5, the J call TRBJ2-7; TRBD1 might be the D (6 bases). CDR3 length: 14 residues. Germline-derived CDR1 and CDR2 are MNHEY and SVGAGI. The V end was cut by 5 bases, the J end by 11 bases, with 22 bases between. The CDR3 DNA follows: TGTGCCAGCAGTCCCCGGGGTTTGGACAGCGAAAAGTACTTC. It is translated as CASSPRGLDSEKYF.

The chain has TRBV29-1 and TRBJ2-3, with D perhaps TRBD2 (7 bases). V was trimmed by 8 bases and J by 4 bases, leaving 16 bases between them. This CDR3 has 13 residues. CDR1 and CDR2 (germline): SQVTM, ANQGSEA. CDR3 amino acids: CSSRGAVADTQYF. The CDR3 nucleotides read TGCAGCTCCCGGGGGGCCGTAGCAGATACGCAGTATTTT.

This clone was observed a single time. The chain is built from TRBV5-5 and TRBJ1-5, with D unclear. CDR3 length: 14 amino acids. CDR1 is SGHKS and CDR2 is YYEKEE in the germline V gene (reference sequence). V lost 0 bases and J 3 bases, leaving 7 bases between the germline ends. The CDR3 here is CASSLGGDNQPQHF. The CDR3 nucleotides read TGTGCCAGCAGCTTGGGCGGAGACAATCAGCCCCAGCATTTT. The full variable domain, its missing parts supplied by reference TRBV5-5 and TRBJ1-5, is DAGVTQSPTHLIKTRGQQVTLRCSPISGHKSVSWYQQVLGQGPQFIFQYYEKEERGRGNFPDRFSARQFPNYSSELNVNALLLGDSALYLCASSLGGDNQPQHFGDGTRLSIL.

The V and J genes are TRBV4-3 and TRBJ2-1, with 8 bases that match TRBD2. Unmatched junction bases numbered 7, after V lost 2 bases and J lost 7 bases. The CDR3 sequence is 15 residues long. Germline V gene sequence: CDR1 LGHNA, CDR2 YSLEER. The CDR3 sequence: CASSQYAGGSNEQFF. As DNA, the CDR3 is TGCGCCAGCAGCCAATATGCGGGAGGTTCAAATGAGCAGTTCTTC.

The V gene is TRBV7-2, the J gene TRBJ2-6, with 9 nucleotides matching TRBD1. Germline V gene lookup returns CDR1 SGHTA and CDR2 FQGNSA. There are 17 residues in the CDR3. Trimming took 4 bases from V and 0 from J; bases not matched to a gene: 4. CDR3: CASSSGTGSSGANVLTF. In DNA, the CDR3 is TGTGCCAGCAGCTCGGGGACAGGGAGCTCTGGGGCCAACGTCCTGACTTTC.

This sequence joins TRBV7-2 and TRBJ1-1, with D possibly TRBD1 on 5 matching bases. Germline V gives CDR1 SGHTA, CDR2 FQGNSA. The CDR3 sequence is 14 residues long. Deletions cut 4 bases from V and 7 bases from J, with 16 bases between. The CDR3: CASSSRRRDSEAFF. The CDR3 nucleotides are TGTGCCAGCAGCTCGAGACGGCGCGACAGTGAAGCTTTCTTT. The full variable domain, with the rest looked up from reference TRBV7-2 and TRBJ1-1, is GAGVSQSPSNKVTEKGKDVELRCDPISGHTALYWYRQSLGQGLEFLIYFQGNSAPDKSGLPSDRFSAERTGGSVSTLTIQRTQQEDSAVYLCASSSRRRDSEAFFGQGTRLTVV.

V is TRBV28 and J is TRBJ1-2; the D is unclear. With 6 bases removed from V and 8 bases from J, the gap between germline ends came to 16 bases. The germline CDR1 and CDR2 sequences are MDHEN and SYDVKM. The CDR3 totals 13 residues. The CDR3 spells CASSPPFAGGYTF. DNA of the CDR3: TGTGCCAGCAGCCCCCCTTTTGCGGGGGGCTACACCTTC.

The chain employs TRBV7-7 and TRBJ1-1; 7 positions agree with TRBD1. In germline, CDR1 is SSHAT, CDR2 FNYEAQ (reference sequence). Unmatched junction bases numbered 10, after V lost 5 bases and J lost 4 bases. This CDR3 is built from 15 residues. CDR3 sequence reads: CASSPLTGSTTEAFF. Here the CDR3 DNA reads TGTGCCAGCAGCCCACTGACAGGGAGTACCACTGAAGCTTTCTTT.

The chain uses TRBV23-1 and TRBJ2-7; possibly TRBD2 for D (7 bases). TRBV23-1 is identified as an open reading frame with a role that is uncertain. CDR3 size: 16 residues. The V end lost 6 bases, the J end lost 3 bases, and 21 bases lay between the germline ends. The CDR3 coding sequence is TGCGCCAGCAGACCCCCGAGGGGGGGAATTAACTACGAGCAGTACTTC. As protein: CASRPPRGGINYEQYF.

The V and J genes are TRBV5-1 and TRBJ2-2; TRBD1 agrees at 8 bases. V trimming: 2 bases; J trimming: 2 bases; junction bases outside the gene matches: 5. The CDR3 loop spans 16 amino acids. From germline, CDR1 is SGHRS and CDR2 YFSETQ. For the CDR3, the DNA is TGCGCCAGCAGCTTAGAGACAGGGGCAAACACCGGGGAGCTGTTTTTT. As protein: CASSLETGANTGELFF.

The V and J genes are TRBV6-2 or TRBV6-3 and TRBJ2-7, with 11 positions matching TRBD2. This CDR3 has 17 amino acids. Germline loops: CDR1 MNHEY, CDR2 SVGEGT. The V gene end was trimmed by 0 bases and the J gene end by 3 bases; junction bases not matched to a gene: 7. This CDR3 is CASSYSRASGRIYEQYF. The CDR3 nucleotides are TGTGCCAGCAGTTACTCGCGGGCTAGCGGGAGGATCTACGAGCAGTACTTC.

The V and J genes are TRBV27 and TRBJ2-3, with 8 bases lining up with TRBD2. J lost 2 bases, V lost 2 bases, and 15 bases had no gene match. The CDR3 totals 19 residues. Per germline, CDR1 MNHEY and CDR2 SMNVEV (reference sequence). CDR3 bases: TGTGCCAGCAGTTTAAACCCCCCCCGGCTAGCGGGCAACACAGATACGCAGTATTTT. It translates to CASSLNPPRLAGNTDTQYF.

V and J are TRBV28 and TRBJ2-7, with 9 bases matching TRBD1. This CDR3 has 16 amino acids. Germline assignment: CDR1 MDHEN and CDR2 SYDVKM. Trimming at V came to 1 base and at J to 5 bases, leaving 9 bases not matched to a gene. The CDR3 region has the DNA TGTGCCAGCAGTTTATCTGGGACAGGGATAATGGACGAGCAGTACTTC. Translating it yields CASSLSGTGIMDEQYF.

The V and J genes are TRBV7-2 and TRBJ2-1, with 11 bases aligning to TRBD2. The ends lost 1 base at V and 15 bases at J; junction bases unmatched: 11. Germline values: CDR1 SGHTA, CDR2 FQGNSA. CDR3 length equals 15 residues. The CDR3 coding sequence is TGTGCCAGCAGCTTAGGGTCCGGTAGCGGGGGGGCCCGGTTCTTC. Its protein product is CASSLGSGSGGARFF.

The chain combines TRBV6-2 or TRBV6-3 with TRBJ1-5, with 9 bases matching TRBD1. From germline, CDR1 is MNHEY and CDR2 SVGEGT. The V segment lost 2 bases and the J segment 5 bases; nucleotides outside the gene matches: 1. The CDR3 covers 14 residues. The CDR3 here is CASSYRDRDQPQHF. CDR3 bases: TGTGCCAGCAGTTACCGGGACAGGGATCAGCCCCAGCATTTT.

This clone was found once. V usage is TRBV9 and J usage is TRBJ2-2, with 9 bases matching TRBD2. The CDR3 spans 17 residues. The germline CDR1 and CDR2 sequences are SGDLS and YYNGEE. Trimming at V came to 0 bases and at J to 3 bases, leaving 6 bases not matched to a gene. CDR3 coding DNA: TGTGCCAGCAGCGTAGCTCCGGCTAGCGGGGACACCGGGGAGCTGTTTTTT. Its protein is CASSVAPASGDTGELFF.

V gene TRBV5-4 combines with J gene TRBJ1-2, with TRBD1 identical over 9 bases. The CDR3 covers 18 residues. The V segment lost 4 bases and the J segment 4 bases; nucleotides outside the gene matches: 17. Per germline, CDR1 SGHNT and CDR2 YYREEE (reference sequence). The CDR3 reads CASSPAKGGQGPLYGYTF. The CDR3 DNA reads TGTGCCAGCAGCCCTGCGAAAGGGGGACAGGGACCCCTCTATGGCTACACCTTC.

This chain uses TRBV18 with TRBJ1-2, with 7 bases aligning to TRBD1. Germline CDR1 KGHSH, CDR2 LQKENI. The CDR3 length is 13 residues. The V and J ends lost 5 bases and 7 bases, in that order; junction bases with no gene match: 7. CDR3 in DNA: TGTGCCAGCTCAGGGACAGAACCTTCTGGCTACACCTTC. It yields the protein CASSGTEPSGYTF.

This chain uses TRBV7-8 with TRBJ2-7; 8 bases are a match to TRBD1. V trimming: 2 bases; J trimming: 1 base; junction bases outside the gene matches: 4. Germline V gene data show CDR1 as SGHVS and CDR2 as FQNEAQ. CDR3 length equals 15 residues. The CDR3 nucleotides read TGTGCCAGCAGCTTATCAGGGGGCGCTTCCTACGAGCAGTACTTC. It specifies CASSLSGGASYEQYF.

This clone was seen only once. This chain joins TRBV2 and TRBJ2-7; 10 bases line up with TRBD1. The CDR3 is made up of 13 amino acids. Trimming removed 4 bases from V and 4 bases from J; junction bases left unmatched: 1. Germline loops: CDR1 SNHLY, CDR2 FYNNEI. The DNA of the CDR3 is TGTGCCAGCAGTGGGGACAGGGGTTACGAGCAGTACTTC. This sequence encodes CASSGDRGYEQYF.

This sequence joins TRBV28 and TRBJ1-2, with 7 bases matching TRBD1. CDR1 MDHEN and CDR2 SYDVKM come from the germline V gene. CDR3 length equals 13 residues. V trimming: 6 bases; J trimming: 4 bases; junction bases outside the gene matches: 5. CDR3 sequence: CASRIDRAYGYTF. The CDR3 DNA follows: TGTGCCAGCAGAATAGACAGGGCCTATGGCTACACCTTC.